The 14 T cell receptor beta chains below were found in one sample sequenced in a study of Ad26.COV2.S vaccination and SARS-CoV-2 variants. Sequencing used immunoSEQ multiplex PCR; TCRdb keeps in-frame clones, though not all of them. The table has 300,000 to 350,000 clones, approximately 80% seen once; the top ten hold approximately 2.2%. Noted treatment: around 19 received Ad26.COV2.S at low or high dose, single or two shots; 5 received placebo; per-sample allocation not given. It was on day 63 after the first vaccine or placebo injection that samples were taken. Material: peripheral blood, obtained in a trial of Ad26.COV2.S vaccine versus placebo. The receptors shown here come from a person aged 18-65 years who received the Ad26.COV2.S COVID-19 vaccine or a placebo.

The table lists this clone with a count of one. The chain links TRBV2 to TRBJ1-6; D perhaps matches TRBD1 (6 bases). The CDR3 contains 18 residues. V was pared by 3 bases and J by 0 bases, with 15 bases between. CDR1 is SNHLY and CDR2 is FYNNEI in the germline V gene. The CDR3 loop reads CASSEGGTMSSYNSPLHF. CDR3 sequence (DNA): TGTGCCAGCAGTGAGGGTGGGACAATGAGCTCCTATAATTCACCCCTCCACTTT.

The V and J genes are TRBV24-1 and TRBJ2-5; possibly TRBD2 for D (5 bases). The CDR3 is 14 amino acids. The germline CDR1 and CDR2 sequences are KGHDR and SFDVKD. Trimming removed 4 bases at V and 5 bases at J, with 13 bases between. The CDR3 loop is CATSDATSTETQYF. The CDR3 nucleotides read TGTGCCACCAGTGACGCCACTAGTACGGAGACCCAGTACTTC.

The CDR3 region has the DNA TGCGCCAGCAGCTTTATCCGGCAGGGCACCGGGGAGCTGTTTTTT. This translates into CASSFIRQGTGELFF. V is TRBV5-1 and J is TRBJ2-2, with D possibly TRBD1 on 5 matching bases. This CDR3 is 15 amino acids long. Trimming stripped 2 bases from V and 4 bases from J, with 12 bases between. Germline CDR1 is SGHRS and CDR2 is YFSETQ.

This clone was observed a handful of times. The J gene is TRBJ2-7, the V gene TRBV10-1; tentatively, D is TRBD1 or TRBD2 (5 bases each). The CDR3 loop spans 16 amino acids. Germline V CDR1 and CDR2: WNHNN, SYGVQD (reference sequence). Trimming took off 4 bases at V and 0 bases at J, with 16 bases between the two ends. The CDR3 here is CASSGSTGTGSYEQYF. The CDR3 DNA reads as TGCGCCAGCAGTGGATCTACGGGGACCGGCTCCTACGAGCAGTACTTC.

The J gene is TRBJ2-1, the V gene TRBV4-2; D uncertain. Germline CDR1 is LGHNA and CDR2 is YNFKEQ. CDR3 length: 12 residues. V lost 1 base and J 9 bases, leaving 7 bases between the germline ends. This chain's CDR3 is CASSQVWGEQFF. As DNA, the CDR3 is TGTGCCAGCAGCCAAGTCTGGGGTGAGCAGTTCTTC.

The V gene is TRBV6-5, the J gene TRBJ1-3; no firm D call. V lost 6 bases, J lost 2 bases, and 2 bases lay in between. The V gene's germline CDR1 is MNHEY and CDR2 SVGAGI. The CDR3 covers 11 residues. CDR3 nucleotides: TGTGCCAGCAGGGCTGGAAACACCATATATTTT. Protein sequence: CASRAGNTIYF.

The CDR3 here is CASSQDLGNTEAFF. The CDR3 DNA reads TGTGCCAGCAGCCAAGACCTGGGGAACACTGAAGCTTTCTTT. V usage is TRBV3-1 (or the pseudogene TRBV3-2) and J usage is TRBJ1-1; D not resolved. V lost 0 bases and J 1 base, leaving 6 bases between the germline ends. CDR1 LGHDT and CDR2 YNNKEL come from the germline V gene (reference sequence). The CDR3 extends over 14 amino acids.

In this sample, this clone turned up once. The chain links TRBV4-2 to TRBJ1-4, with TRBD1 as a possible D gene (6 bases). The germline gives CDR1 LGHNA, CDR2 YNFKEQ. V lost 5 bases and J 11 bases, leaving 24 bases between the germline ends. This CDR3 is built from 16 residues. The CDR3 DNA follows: TGTGCCAGCAGCGCGGCCCCTTGGAGGGAGGGGGAGAAACTGTTTTTT. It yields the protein CASSAAPWREGEKLFF.

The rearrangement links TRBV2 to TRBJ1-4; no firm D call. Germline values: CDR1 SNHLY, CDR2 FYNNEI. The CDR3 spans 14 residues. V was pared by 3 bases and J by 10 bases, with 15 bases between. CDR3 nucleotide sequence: TGTGCCAGCAGTGATAGGACCGGAGGACGAAAACTGTTTTTT. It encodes CASSDRTGGRKLFF. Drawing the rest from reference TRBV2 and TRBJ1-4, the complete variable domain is EPEVTQTPSHQVTQMGQEVILRCVPISNHLYFYWYRQILGQKVEFLVSFYNNEISEKSEIFDDQFSVERPDGSNFTLKIRSTKLEDSAMYFCASSDRTGGRKLFFGSGTQLSVL.

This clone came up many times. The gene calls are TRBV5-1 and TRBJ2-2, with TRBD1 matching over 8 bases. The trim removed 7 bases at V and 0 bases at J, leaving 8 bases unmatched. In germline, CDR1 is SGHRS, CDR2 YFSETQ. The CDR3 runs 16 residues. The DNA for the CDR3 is TGCGCCAGCCGACAGGGGACGAGCGCGAACACCGGGGAGCTGTTTTTT. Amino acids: CASRQGTSANTGELFF.

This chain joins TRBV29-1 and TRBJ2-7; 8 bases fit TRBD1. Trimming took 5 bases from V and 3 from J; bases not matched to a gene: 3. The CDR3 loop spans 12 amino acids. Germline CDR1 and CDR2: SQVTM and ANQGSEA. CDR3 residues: CSVRGQGYEQYF. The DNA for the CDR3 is TGCAGCGTTCGTGGACAGGGCTACGAGCAGTACTTC.

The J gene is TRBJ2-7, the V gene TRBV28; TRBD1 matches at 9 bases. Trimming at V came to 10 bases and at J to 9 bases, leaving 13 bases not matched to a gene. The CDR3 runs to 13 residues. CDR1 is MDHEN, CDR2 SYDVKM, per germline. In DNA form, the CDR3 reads TGTGCCACCGGGACAGGGAATCTACGGGGGCAGTACTTC. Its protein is CATGTGNLRGQYF.

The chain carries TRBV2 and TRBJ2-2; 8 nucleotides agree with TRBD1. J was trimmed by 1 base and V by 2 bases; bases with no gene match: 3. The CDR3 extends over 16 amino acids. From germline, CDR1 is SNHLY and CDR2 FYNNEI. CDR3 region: CASSEPGTGNTGELFF. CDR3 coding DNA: TGTGCCAGCAGTGAACCGGGGACAGGGAACACCGGGGAGCTGTTTTTT.

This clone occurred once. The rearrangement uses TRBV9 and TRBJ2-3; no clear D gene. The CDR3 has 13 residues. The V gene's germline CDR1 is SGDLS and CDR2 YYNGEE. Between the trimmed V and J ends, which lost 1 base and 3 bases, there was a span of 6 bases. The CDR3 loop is CASSVTATDTQYF. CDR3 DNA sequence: TGTGCCAGCAGCGTAACAGCGACAGATACGCAGTATTTT.